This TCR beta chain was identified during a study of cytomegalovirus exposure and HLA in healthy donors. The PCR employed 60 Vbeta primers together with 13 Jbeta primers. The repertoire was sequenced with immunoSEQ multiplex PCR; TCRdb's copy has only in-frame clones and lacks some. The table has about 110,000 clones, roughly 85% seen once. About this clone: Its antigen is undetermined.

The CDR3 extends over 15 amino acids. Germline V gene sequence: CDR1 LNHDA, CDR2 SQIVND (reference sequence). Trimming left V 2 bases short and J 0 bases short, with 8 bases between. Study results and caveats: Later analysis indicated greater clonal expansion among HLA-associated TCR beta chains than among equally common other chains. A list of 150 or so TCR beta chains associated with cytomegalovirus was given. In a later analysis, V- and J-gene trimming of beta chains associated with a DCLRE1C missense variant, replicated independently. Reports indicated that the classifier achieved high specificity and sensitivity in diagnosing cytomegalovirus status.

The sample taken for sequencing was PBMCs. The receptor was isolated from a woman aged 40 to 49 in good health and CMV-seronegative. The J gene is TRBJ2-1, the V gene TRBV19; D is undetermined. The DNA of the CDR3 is TGTGCCAGTAGTATACGTGAGGCCTCCTACAATGAGCAGTTCTTC. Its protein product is CASSIREASYNEQFF.